The clone carrying this T cell receptor (beta chain) was seen a few times. This CDR3 region has 17 residues. V lost 6 bases and J lost 0, with 20 bases in between. TCRdb called the PCR reads again in MiXCR, with one record for every CDR3 protein. The data contain around 470,000 distinct CDR3 sequences, over 20% of them singletons. The data derive from a study of molecular identifiers for immune sequencing clone quantification. Material: naive CD8+ T cells from blood, with Jurkat cell RNA spiked in. Subset in this sample: FACS-sorted CD8+CD4-CCR7+CD45RA+ naive T cells. The gene calls are TRBV12-3 or TRBV12-4 and TRBJ1-2; perhaps TRBD1 as D (5 bases). The sequence came from a human donor in good health. Some libraries in this study had Jurkat cell RNA spiked in. The CDR3 sequence is CASSSGPGTQTNYGYTF. In nucleotides, the CDR3 is TGTGCCAGCAGCTCTGGGCCCGGGACCCAAACTAACTATGGCTACACCTTC.